This T cell receptor (beta chain) comes out of a study of tumor-infiltrating lymphocytes in localized non-small cell lung cancer (dated by TCRdb to about 2021). For the study in its entirety: The cohort covered several histologies, both smokers and never-smokers, and patients whose samples were collected after neoadjuvant chemotherapy. Each patient provided resected tumor tissue plus uninvolved lung tissue from the same patient, with the uninvolved lung tissue described as non-adjacent to the tumor. Alongside flow cytometry, multiplex immunofluorescence, RNA-seq, exome sequencing and proteomics, TCR sequencing was applied to the same patients as one of several integrated assays. In total, the ICON cohort consisted of around 140 surgical patients with localized non-small cell lung cancer who had their tumors resected. A total of 55 or so patients were included in the paired tumor versus uninvolved lung comparison of immunoSEQ T-cell fraction.

The first patient joined ICON in early 2016, and enrollment wrapped up when the last patient was enrolled in 2018. From a subcohort of 76 patients, fresh tumor and matched uninvolved tissue were collected for in-depth immune analyses, including TCR sequencing. DNA for TCR sequencing was isolated from bulk tissue, and no cell sorting was done. TCR sequencing with the immunoSEQ assay provided the T-cell fraction in tumor and uninvolved lung tissue. The original pipeline was this. For survival analysis, patients were split into high (upper tertile) and low (lower two tertiles) T-cell fraction groups and compared by log-rank test. A signed-rank test was used to test differences in T-cell fraction between paired tumor and uninvolved lung samples. TCRdb retrieved this table from immuneACCESS and kept in-frame rearrangements only. Not all clones are present; in checked studies, unresolved V genes account for under half, and no reason is known for the remainder. V, J and clone size derive from that table, while D and trimming were established from the DNA sequence. For this sample the table gives 6,000 to 9,000 clones, of which roughly 70% were detected only once. The ten top clones hold around 13% of the sample.

The full study reports these points: No association of tumor T-cell fraction from TCR sequencing with recurrence-free survival was found (p = 0.61). TCR-derived T-cell fraction did not differ between the flow cytometry-defined immunotypes IM1 (good prognosis) and IM2 (poor prognosis). Because different assays used different pieces of the same tissue, technical variation could not be distinguished from intratumor heterogeneity. Consistent with immunofluorescence CD3 counts, TCRbeta sequencing supported greater T cell infiltration in tumors than in uninvolved lung tissue. Since assay coverage differed from patient to patient depending on how much tissue was available, TCR sequencing was done for only a subset of the cohort.

V loses 4 bases of germline sequence and J loses 3 bases, and the interval between the two ends is 4 bases. The germline V gene (reference sequence) sets CDR1 to SGHKS and CDR2 to YYEKEE. Including cysteine and phenylalanine, the CDR3 has 11 amino acids. CDR3 DNA only is kept here, 33 bases in frame from base 1. For this clone: Its recognized antigen is unknown. No quality values exist for individual bases; no much larger clone is one base distant.

This sequence uses TRBV5-5 and TRBJ1-1, with the D gene not clear enough to name. The TCR originated in a human donor with non-small cell lung cancer. Source material: lung tumor tissue. In nucleotides, the sequence is TGTGCCAGCAGCGCTTACACTGAAGCTTTCTTT. This gives the protein CASSAYTEAFF.